This T cell receptor (beta chain) stems from a study of CD8 T cells in Susac syndrome. Random hexamers were used to reverse transcribe the RNA input (about 0.5 to 1 ug). Amplification of the TCR beta CDR3 was carried out by immunoSEQ multiplex PCR, which spanned a total of 54 Vbeta and 13 Jbeta segments. MiXCR was run by TCRdb on the immunoSEQ multiplex PCR reads, yielding one entry per CDR3 protein. The sample includes 180,000 or so distinct CDR3 sequences, around 94% of them seen just once. The sequence came from a human donor in good health. Sequenced material: CD4+ T cells from PBMCs.

CDR3 region: CSASFGLAGSYEQYF. The CDR3 bases are TGCAGTGCTAGCTTCGGACTAGCGGGGTCCTACGAGCAGTACTTC. This chain uses TRBV20-1 with TRBJ2-7; 12 bases match TRBD2. Germline values: CDR1 DFQATT, CDR2 SNEGSKA (reference sequence). With 3 bases clipped from V and 1 base from J, the junction kept 4 bases outside the gene matches. This CDR3 contains 15 residues.